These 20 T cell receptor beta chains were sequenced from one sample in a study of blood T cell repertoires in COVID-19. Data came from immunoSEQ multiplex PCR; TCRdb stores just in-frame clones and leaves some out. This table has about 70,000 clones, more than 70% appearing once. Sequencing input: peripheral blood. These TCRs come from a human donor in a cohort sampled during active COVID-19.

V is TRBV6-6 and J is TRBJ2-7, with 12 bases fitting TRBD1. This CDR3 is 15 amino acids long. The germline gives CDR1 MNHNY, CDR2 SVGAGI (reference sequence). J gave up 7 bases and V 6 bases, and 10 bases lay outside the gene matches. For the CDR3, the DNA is TGTGCCAGCAGCAATCCGGGACAGGGGGCTAAAGAGCAGTACTTC. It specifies CASSNPGQGAKEQYF.

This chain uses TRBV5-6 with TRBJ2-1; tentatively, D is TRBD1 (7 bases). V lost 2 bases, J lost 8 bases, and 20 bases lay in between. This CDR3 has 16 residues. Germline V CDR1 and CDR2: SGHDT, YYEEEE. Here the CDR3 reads CASSFNGQGEADEQFF. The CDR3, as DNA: TGTGCCAGCAGCTTTAACGGGCAGGGGGAGGCGGATGAGCAGTTCTTC.

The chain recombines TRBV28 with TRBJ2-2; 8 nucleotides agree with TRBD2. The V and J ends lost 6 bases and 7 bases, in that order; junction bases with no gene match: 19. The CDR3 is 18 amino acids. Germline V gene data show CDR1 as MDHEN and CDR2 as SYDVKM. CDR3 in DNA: TGTGCCAGCAGCCCCCCCACGGGCTCAGCGGGAGAGGTCGGGGAGCTGTTTTTT. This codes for CASSPPTGSAGEVGELFF.

This CDR3 is CASRTGLAGDNEQFF. In DNA form, the CDR3 reads TGTGCCAGCAGGACGGGACTAGCGGGCGACAATGAGCAGTTCTTC. The J gene is TRBJ2-1, the V gene TRBV2, with 12 bases matching TRBD2. CDR3 size: 15 residues. Germline V gene sequence: CDR1 SNHLY, CDR2 FYNNEI. V lost 6 bases, J lost 5 bases, and 5 bases stayed unmatched.

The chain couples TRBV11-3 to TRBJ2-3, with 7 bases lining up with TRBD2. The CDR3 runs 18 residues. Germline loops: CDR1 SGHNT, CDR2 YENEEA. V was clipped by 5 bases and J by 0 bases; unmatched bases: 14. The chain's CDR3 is CASSMIPGLSTSTDTQYF. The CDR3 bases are TGTGCCAGCAGCATGATCCCGGGACTATCAACTAGCACAGATACGCAGTATTTT.

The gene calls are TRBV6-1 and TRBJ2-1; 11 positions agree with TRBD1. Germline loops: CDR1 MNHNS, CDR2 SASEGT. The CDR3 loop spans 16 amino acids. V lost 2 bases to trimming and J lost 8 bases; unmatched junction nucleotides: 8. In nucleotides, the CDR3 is TGTGCCAGCAGTGAAACCGGGACAGGGGGGTTGTATGAGCAGTTCTTC. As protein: CASSETGTGGLYEQFF.

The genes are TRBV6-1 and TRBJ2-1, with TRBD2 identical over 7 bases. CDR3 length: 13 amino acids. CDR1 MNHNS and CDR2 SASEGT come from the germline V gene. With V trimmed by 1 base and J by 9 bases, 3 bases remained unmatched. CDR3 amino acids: CASSEVGRGEQFF. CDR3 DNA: TGTGCCAGCAGTGAAGTAGGGAGGGGTGAGCAGTTCTTC.

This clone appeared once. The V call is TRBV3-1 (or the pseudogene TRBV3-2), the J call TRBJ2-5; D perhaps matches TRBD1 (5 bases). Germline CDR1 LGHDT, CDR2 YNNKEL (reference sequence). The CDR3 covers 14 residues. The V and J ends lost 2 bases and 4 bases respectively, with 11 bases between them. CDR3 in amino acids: CASSQSRVIETQYF. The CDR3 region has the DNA TGTGCCAGCAGCCAAAGCAGGGTGATAGAGACCCAGTACTTC.

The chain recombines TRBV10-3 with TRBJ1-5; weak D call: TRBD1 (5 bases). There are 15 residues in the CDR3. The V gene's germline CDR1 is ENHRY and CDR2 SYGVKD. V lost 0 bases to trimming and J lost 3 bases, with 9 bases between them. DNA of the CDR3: TGTGCCATCAGTGAGTCGACAGACCCCAATCAGCCCCAGCATTTT. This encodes CAISESTDPNQPQHF.

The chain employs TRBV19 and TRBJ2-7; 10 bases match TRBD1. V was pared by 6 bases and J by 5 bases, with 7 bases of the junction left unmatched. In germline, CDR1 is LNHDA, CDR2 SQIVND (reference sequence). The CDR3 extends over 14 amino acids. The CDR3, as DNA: TGTGCCAGTAGGCCATGGGGGACAGGGGACGAGCAGTACTTC. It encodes CASRPWGTGDEQYF.

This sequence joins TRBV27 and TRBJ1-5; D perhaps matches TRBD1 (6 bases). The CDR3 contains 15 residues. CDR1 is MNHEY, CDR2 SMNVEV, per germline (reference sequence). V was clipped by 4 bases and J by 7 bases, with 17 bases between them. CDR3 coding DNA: TGTGCCAGCAGTTCCGTCAACAGGGAGGGACAGCCCCAGCATTTT. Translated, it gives CASSSVNREGQPQHF.

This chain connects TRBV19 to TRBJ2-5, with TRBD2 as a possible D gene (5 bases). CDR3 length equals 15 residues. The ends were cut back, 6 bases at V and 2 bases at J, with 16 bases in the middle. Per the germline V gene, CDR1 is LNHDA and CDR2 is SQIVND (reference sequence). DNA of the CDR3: TGTGCCAGTAGCCGGGAAGGAAGGCCTCAAGAGACCCAGTACTTC. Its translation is CASSREGRPQETQYF.

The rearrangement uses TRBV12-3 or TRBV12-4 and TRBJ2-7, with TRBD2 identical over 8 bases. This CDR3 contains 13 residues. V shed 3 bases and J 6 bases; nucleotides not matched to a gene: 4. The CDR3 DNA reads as TGTGCCAGCAGTTTGGGACTAGTTAGCGAGCAGTACTTC. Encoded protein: CASSLGLVSEQYF.

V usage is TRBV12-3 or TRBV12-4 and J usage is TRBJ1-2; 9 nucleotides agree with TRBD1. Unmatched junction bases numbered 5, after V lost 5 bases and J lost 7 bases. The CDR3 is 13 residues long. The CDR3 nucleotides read TGTGCCAGCAGTGAACAGGGGGCGGGTGGCTACACCTTC. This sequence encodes CASSEQGAGGYTF.

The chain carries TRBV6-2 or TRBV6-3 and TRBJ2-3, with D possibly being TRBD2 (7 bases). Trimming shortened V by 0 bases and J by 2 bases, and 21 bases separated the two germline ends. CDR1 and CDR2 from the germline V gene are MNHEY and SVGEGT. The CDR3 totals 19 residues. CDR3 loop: CASSYSSGGGVDNTDTQYF. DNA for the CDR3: TGTGCCAGCAGTTACTCCTCCGGAGGGGGGGTGGATAACACAGATACGCAGTATTTT.

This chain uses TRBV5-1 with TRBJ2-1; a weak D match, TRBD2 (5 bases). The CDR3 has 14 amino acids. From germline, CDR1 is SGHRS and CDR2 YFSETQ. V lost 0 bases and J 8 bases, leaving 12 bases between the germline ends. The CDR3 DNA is TGCGCCAGCAGCTTGGACAGCGGAAACGATGAGCAGTTCTTC. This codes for CASSLDSGNDEQFF.

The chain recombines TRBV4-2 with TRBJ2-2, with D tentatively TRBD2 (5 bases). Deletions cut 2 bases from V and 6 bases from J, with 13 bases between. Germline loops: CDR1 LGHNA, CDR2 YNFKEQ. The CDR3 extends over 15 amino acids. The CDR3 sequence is CASSQSRGPSGELFF. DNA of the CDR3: TGTGCCAGCAGCCAATCCCGAGGGCCTTCCGGGGAGCTGTTTTTT.

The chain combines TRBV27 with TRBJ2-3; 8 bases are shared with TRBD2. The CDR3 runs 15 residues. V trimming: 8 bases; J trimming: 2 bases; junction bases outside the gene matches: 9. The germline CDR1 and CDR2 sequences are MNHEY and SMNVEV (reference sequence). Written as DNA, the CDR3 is TGTGCCAGCGGGGAGCGGGAGACCTACACAGATACGCAGTATTTT. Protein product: CASGERETYTDTQYF.

The CDR3 spells CASSRRTSGIGSHNEQFF. In DNA form, the CDR3 reads TGTGCCAGCAGCCGAAGGACTAGCGGGATAGGCTCACACAATGAGCAGTTCTTC. The V gene is TRBV5-6, the J gene TRBJ2-1, with 12 bases identical to TRBD2. The germline V gene encodes CDR1 SGHDT and CDR2 YYEEEE. The V and J ends lost 4 bases and 5 bases, in that order; junction bases with no gene match: 13. This CDR3 contains 18 residues.

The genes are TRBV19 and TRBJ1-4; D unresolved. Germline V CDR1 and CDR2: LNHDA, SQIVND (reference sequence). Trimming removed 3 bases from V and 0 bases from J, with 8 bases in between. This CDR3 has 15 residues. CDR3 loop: CASSITSATNEKLFF. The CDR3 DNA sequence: TGTGCCAGTAGTATTACCAGTGCAACTAATGAAAAACTGTTTTTT. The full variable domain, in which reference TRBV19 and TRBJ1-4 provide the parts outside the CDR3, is DGGITQSPKYLFRKEGQNVTLSCEQNLNHDAMYWYRQDPGQGLRLIYYSQIVNDFQKGDIAEGYSVSREKKESFPLTVTSAQKNPTAFYLCASSITSATNEKLFFGSGTQLSVL.